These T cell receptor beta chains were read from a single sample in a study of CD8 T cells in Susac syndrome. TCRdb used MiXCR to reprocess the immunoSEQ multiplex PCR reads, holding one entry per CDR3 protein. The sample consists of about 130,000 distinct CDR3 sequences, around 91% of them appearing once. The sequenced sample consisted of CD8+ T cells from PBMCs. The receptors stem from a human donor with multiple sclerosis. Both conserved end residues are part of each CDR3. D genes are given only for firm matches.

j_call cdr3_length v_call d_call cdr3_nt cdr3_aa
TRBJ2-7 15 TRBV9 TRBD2 TGTGCCAGCAGCGGGACTAGCGGGAGTCTCTACGAGCAGTACTTC CASSGTSGSLYEQYF
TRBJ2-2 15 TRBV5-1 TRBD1 TGCGCCAGCAGCGAGGGCAGGGGGATGACCGGGGAGCTGTTTTTT CASSEGRGMTGELFF
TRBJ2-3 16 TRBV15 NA TGTGCCACCAGCAATTTCCAGGGAGTTGGTACAGATACGCAGTATTTT CATSNFQGVGTDTQYF
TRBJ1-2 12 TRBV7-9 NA TGTGCCAGCAGCTTAGAAAGATATGGCTACACCTTC CASSLERYGYTF
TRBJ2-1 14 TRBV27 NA TGTGCCAGCATCGGCGGGGGCCCCTACAATGAGCAGTTCTTC CASIGGGPYNEQFF
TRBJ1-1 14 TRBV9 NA TGTGCCAGCAGCGCTTTCCAGGAGGTCACTGAAGCTTTCTTT CASSAFQEVTEAFF
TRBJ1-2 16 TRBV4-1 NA TGCGCCAGCAGCCAATCTTCGTCGGGGGTTGGGTATGGCTACACCTTC CASSQSSSGVGYGYTF
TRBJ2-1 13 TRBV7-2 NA TGTGCCAGCAGCTTAGAGGGATTCAATGAGCAGTTCTTC CASSLEGFNEQFF
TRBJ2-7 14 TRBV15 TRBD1 TGTGCCACCAGCAAAGGACAGGGGTCCTACGAGCAGTACTTC CATSKGQGSYEQYF
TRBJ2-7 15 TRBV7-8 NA TGTGCCAGCAGCCCAGAGTGGGCAGGGCATTACGAGCAGTACTTC CASSPEWAGHYEQYF